The present T cell receptor (beta chain) was sequenced within a study of PD-1 blockade in classical Hodgkin lymphoma. Germline CDR1 reads SSHAT; CDR2 reads FNYEAQ (reference sequence). V lost 0 bases, J lost 2 bases, and 1 base stayed unmatched. The CDR3 contains 15 residues. Each patient's relapse followed autologous stem cell transplantation, and brentuximab vedotin exposure varied. The repertoire was sequenced with immunoSEQ multiplex PCR; TCRdb's copy has only in-frame clones and lacks some. The table lists about 100,000 clones, roughly 90% of them singletons, with around 6.6% in the top ten. The rearrangement links TRBV7-7 to TRBJ2-1; 7 bases are a match to TRBD2. This specimen was peripheral blood mononuclear cells (PBMCs), taken before the second cycle of nivolumab. This receptor was obtained from a human donor with classical Hodgkin lymphoma. The CDR3 region is CASSLAGGTYNEQFF. The CDR3 nucleotides read TGTGCCAGCAGCTTAGCGGGAGGGACCTACAATGAGCAGTTCTTC.